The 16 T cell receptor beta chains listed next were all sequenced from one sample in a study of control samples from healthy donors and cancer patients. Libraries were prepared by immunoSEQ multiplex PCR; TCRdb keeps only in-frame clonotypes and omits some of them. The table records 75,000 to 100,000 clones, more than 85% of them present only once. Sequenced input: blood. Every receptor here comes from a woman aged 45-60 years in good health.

Here the CDR3 DNA reads TGTGCCAGCAGTTTAGGGACTCTAGCTTTCTTT. This gives the protein CASSLGTLAFF. The genes are TRBV12-3 or TRBV12-4 and TRBJ1-1; no reliable D call. Between the trimmed V and J ends, which lost 1 base and 10 bases, there was a span of 7 bases. The CDR3 runs 11 residues.

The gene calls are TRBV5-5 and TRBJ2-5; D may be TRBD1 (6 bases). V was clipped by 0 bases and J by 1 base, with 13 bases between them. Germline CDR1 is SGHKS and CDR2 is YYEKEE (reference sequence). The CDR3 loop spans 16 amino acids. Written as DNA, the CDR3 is TGTGCCAGCAGCTTGGAGTGGGGACAACCCCAAGAGACCCAGTACTTC. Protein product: CASSLEWGQPQETQYF. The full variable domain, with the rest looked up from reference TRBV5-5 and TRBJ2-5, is DAGVTQSPTHLIKTRGQQVTLRCSPISGHKSVSWYQQVLGQGPQFIFQYYEKEERGRGNFPDRFSARQFPNYSSELNVNALLLGDSALYLCASSLEWGQPQETQYFGPGTRLLVL.

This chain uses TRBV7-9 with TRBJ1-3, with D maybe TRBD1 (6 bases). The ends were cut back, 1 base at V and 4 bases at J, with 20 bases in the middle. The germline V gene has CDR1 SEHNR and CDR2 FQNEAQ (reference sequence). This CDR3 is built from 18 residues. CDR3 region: CASSLGPLGGRPGNTIYF. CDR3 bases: TGTGCCAGCAGCTTAGGACCCCTAGGGGGGCGCCCCGGAAACACCATATATTTT.

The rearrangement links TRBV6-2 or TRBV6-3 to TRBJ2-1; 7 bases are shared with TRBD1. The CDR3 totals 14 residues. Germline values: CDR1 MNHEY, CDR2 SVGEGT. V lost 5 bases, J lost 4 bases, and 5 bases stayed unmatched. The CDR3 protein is CASSRGQDYNEQFF. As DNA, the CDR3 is TGTGCCAGCAGTCGCGGACAGGATTACAATGAGCAGTTCTTC.

The CDR3 reads CATKPGKEYNEQFF. The CDR3 DNA follows: TGTGCCACCAAACCCGGGAAGGAATACAATGAGCAGTTCTTC. The chain has TRBV10-3 and TRBJ2-1, with D perhaps matching TRBD2 (5 bases). V lost 10 bases to trimming and J lost 4 bases, with 17 bases between them. The CDR3 is 14 amino acids. CDR1 and CDR2 from the germline V gene are ENHRY and SYGVKD.

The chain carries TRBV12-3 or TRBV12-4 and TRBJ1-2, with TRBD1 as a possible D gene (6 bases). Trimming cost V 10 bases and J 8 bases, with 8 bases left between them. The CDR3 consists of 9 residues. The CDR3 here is CANRDGYTF. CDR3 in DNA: TGTGCCAACAGGGACGGCTACACCTTC.

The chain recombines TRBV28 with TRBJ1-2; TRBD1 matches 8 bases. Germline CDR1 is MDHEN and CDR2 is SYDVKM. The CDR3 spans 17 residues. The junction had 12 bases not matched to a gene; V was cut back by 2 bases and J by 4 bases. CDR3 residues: CASSLSDTGGLTYGYTF. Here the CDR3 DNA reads TGTGCCAGCAGTTTAAGCGATACAGGGGGTCTAACCTATGGCTACACCTTC.

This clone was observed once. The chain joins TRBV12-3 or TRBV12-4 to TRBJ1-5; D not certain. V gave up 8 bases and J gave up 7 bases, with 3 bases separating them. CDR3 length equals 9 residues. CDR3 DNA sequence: TGTGCCAGCGGCCAGCCCCAGCATTTT. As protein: CASGQPQHF.

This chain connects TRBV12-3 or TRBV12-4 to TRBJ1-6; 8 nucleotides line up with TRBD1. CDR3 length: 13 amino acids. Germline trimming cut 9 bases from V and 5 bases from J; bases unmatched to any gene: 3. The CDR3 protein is CASWTGNNSPLHF. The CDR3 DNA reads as TGTGCCAGTTGGACAGGGAATAATTCACCCCTCCACTTT.

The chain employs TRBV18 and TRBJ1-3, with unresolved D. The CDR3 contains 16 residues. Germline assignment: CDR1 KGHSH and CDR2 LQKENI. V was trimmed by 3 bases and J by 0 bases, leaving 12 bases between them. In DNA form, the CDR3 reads TGTGCCAGCTCACCCCCGACCGAAAGCTCTGGAAACACCATATATTTT. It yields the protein CASSPPTESSGNTIYF.

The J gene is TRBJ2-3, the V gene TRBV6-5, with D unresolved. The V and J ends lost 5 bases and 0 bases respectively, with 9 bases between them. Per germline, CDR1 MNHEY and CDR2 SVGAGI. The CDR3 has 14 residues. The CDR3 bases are TGTGCCAGCAGTCCACAGCGTAGCACAGATACGCAGTATTTT. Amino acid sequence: CASSPQRSTDTQYF.

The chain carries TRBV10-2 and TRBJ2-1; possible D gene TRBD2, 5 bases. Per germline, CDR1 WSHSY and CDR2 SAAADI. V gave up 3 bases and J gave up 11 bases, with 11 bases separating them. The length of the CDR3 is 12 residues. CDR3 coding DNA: TGCGCCAGCAGTGAATCCAGAGGGAAGCAGTTCTTC. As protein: CASSESRGKQFF.

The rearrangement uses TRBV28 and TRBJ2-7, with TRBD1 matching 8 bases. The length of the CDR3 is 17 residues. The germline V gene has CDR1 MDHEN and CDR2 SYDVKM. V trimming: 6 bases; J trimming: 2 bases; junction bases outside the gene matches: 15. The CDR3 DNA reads TGTGCCAGCAGCCCCCGCTCCAGGGGGCTCTTCCCCTACGAGCAGTACTTC. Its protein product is CASSPRSRGLFPYEQYF.

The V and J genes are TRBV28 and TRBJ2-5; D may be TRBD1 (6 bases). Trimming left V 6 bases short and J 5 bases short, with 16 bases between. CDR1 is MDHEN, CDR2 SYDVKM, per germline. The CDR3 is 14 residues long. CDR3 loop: CASSQHRAGETQYF. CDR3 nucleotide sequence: TGTGCCAGCAGCCAACACAGGGCTGGGGAGACCCAGTACTTC. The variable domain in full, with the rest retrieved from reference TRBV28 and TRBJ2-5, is DVKVTQSSRYLVKRTGEKVFLECVQDMDHENMFWYRQDPGLGLRLIYFSYDVKMKEKGDIPEGYSVSREKKERFSLILESASTNQTSMYLCASSQHRAGETQYFGPGTRLLVL.

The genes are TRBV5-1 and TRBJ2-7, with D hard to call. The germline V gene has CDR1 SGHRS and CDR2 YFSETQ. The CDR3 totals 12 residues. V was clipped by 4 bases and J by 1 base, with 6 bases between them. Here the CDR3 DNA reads TGCGCCAGCAGCCTGCCGTCCTACGAGCAGTACTTC. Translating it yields CASSLPSYEQYF.

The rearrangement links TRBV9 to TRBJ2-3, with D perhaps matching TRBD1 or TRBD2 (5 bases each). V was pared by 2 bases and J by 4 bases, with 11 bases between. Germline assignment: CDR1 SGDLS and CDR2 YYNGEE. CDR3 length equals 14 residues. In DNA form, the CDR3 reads TGTGCCAGCAGCGTTTCCGGGGCTGCAGATACGCAGTATTTT. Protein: CASSVSGAADTQYF.